This T cell receptor (beta chain) was recovered during a study of shared clonotypes between healthy human individuals (dated by TCRdb to the early 2020s). Describing the broader study: A few men and two women, aged 18 to 49 years, made up the cohort. To increase sequencing depth and limit assay-specific biases, different laboratories used diverse techniques to prepare libraries and sequence TCR repertoires. Per donor, three plates each were used for CD4 naive and CD4 memory, two for CD8 naive, and one for CD8 memory. To estimate repertoire size and how much clonotype sharing occurs between individuals, the study deeply sequenced the blood TCR repertoires of several healthy adults. Between about 0.94 and 8.9 billion PBMCs per donor were obtained by leukapheresis. Overall results and qualifications from the work: Sampling was limited to blood, and TCR repertoires in tissue likely differ from TCR repertoires in blood. When a handful of donors were compared, the shared fraction of clonotypes was roughly 5% for naive CD4, 3.5% to 4% for naive CD8, about 2.4% for memory CD4, and around 0.4% for memory CD8. Compared with non-shared clonotypes, the clonotypes found in all four sorted-subset donors had higher generation probabilities. The genetic and exposure-history diversity represented was limited by the small number of donors. Rarefaction of sorted-subset datasets indicated incomplete sequencing despite the large sequencing depth. Pairwise subsampling indicated that sequencing depth was expected to affect the degree of clonotype sharing among donors. Larger estimated clonotype richness was generally found for naive subsets than for memory subsets.

TCR CDR3 regions were amplified from genomic DNA by multiplex PCR using the deep immunoSEQ assay. Extracted genomic DNA from each cell subset was spread evenly across all wells of several immunoSEQ 96-well plates, with each plate serving as a replicate. For sorted subsets, 150 to 200 ng genomic DNA, equal to tens of thousands of T cell genomes, was loaded into each replicate PCR. Purified libraries were measured with a Qubit 3.0 fluorometer, size-checked on a Bioanalyzer 2100, and measured again with the KAPA Library Quantification kit. Every immunoSEQ 96-well plate was sequenced on a dedicated single-read 150-cycle Illumina NextSeq 550 flow cell. The study's processing was this. Because only junctional sequences without quality scores were contained in the immunoSEQ output, filtering matching that applied to full-length reads could not be performed. Sequences were annotated with PyIR, a Python wrapper for IgBLAST v1.9, and V/J genes and CDR3 were assigned using IMGT germline references. Reads with weak V/J assignments (E-value above 1e-6), missing CDR3, stop codons, out-of-frame junctions, or ambiguous translated residues were removed. V3J clonotypes were defined as sequences sharing an identical inferred V gene, J gene, and CDR3 amino acid sequence. Percentage overlap between repertoires was calculated by dividing the number of shared unique clonotypes by the size of the smaller repertoire. RTK rarefaction, the Chao1 estimator, and Recon v2.1 estimates of unobserved clonotypes were used to assess repertoire richness. Generation probabilities for all TCRbeta clonotypes obtained by the gDNA method from several donors were computed using OLGA. This immuneACCESS table, as held by TCRdb, lists in-frame sequences with V and J called but not all clones. Of the missing ones, under half trace to an unresolved V gene in checked studies; the others have no known cause. The V and J calls and clone size were taken over from that table, and D and trimming were inferred from the DNA. Counted in this sample were about 640,000 clones; around 72% of them appeared once. The top ten clonotypes cover about 1.7% of the sample.

Spanning cysteine to phenylalanine, the CDR3 consists of 14 amino acids. The CDR3 DNA has 42 bases and is translated from base 1. The germline V gene supplies CDR1 MDHEN and CDR2 SYDVKM. V loses 7 bases, J loses 0 bases, and the germline ends lie 7 bases apart. About this clone itself: The clone's antigen remains unknown. No base-level quality is on record; no much larger clone is a single base apart.

The donors were healthy, HIV-negative adults with no recently reported acute infections or vaccinations. Every donor was a Caucasian adult living in Nashville, Tennessee, USA. CD4+ T cells were enriched by magnetic negative selection; naive cells were then positively selected on CD45RA, and the negative fraction formed the memory subset. After blood collection by leukapheresis, PBMCs were isolated using Ficoll-Histopaque density gradient centrifugation and then cryopreserved in the vapor phase of liquid nitrogen. Analytical flow cytometry was used to check the purity and quantity of every magnetically sorted T cell population. Genomic DNA was isolated from each sorted fraction and quantified by UV absorbance on a Nanodrop 2000c.

The sequence links TRBV28 to TRBJ2-6; the D gene is perhaps TRBD2, from 5 matching bases. Input material: memory CD4+ T cells sorted from blood. The sample's cell subset or site label, decoded: CD45RA-negative fraction. The source of this sequence is a woman in her 30s in good health. For the CDR3, the sequence is CASTGYSGANVLTF. The sequenced DNA is TGTGCCAGCACGGGGTACTCTGGGGCCAACGTCCTGACTTTC. Reference TRBV28 and TRBJ2-6 proteins supply the regions before and after the CDR3; the full variable domain is: DVKVTQSSRYLVKRTGEKVFLECVQDMDHENMFWYRQDPGLGLRLIYFSYDVKMKEKGDIPEGYSVSREKKERFSLILESASTNQTSMYLCASTGYSGANVLTFGAGSRLTVL.